This T cell receptor beta chain was sequenced for a study of T cell responses to AZD1222 COVID-19 vaccine. The V gene's germline CDR1 is MGHRA and CDR2 YSYEKL. The ends were cut back, 4 bases at V and 1 base at J, with 7 bases in the middle. The CDR3 consists of 13 residues. The repertoire was sequenced with immunoSEQ multiplex PCR; TCRdb's copy has only in-frame clones and lacks some. The table has 250,000 to 300,000 clones, approximately 94% seen once; the top ten hold less than 0.65%. Whole-study findings and limits: The study identified only five or six AZD1222 recipients as seropositive at baseline. Repertoires were obtained only post-peak T cell response. CD4 TCRs covered the whole spike, strongest at regions 160-218 and 743-854.

Second doses were pooled across both intervals (about 4 or about 12 weeks). Turning to this clone: Its antigen is as yet unknown. Other DNA sequences in this sample translate to the same CDR3.

The gene calls are TRBV4-1 and TRBJ1-1; D uncertain. The source was peripheral blood, collected 28 days after the second AZD1222 dose. This TCR came from an adult who received the AZD1222 COVID-19 vaccine. Here the CDR3 reads CASSPQWNTEAFF. For the CDR3, the DNA is TGCGCCAGCAGCCCTCAATGGAACACTGAAGCTTTCTTT.